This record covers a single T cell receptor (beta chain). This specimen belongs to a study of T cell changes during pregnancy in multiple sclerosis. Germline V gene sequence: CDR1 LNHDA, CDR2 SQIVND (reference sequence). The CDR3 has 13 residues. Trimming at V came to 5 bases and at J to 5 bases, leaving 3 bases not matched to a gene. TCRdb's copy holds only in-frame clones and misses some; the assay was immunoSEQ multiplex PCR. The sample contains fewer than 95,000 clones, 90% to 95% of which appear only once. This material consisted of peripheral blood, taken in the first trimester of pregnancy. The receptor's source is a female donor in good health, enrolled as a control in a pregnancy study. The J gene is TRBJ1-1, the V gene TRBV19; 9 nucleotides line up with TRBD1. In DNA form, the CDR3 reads TGTGCCAGTAGTCGACAGGGGGTGACTGAAGCTTTCTTT. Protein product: CASSRQGVTEAFF.